This T cell receptor beta chain originates from a study of T cells in Graves' hyperthyroidism and ophthalmopathy. TCR beta CDR3 regions were amplified from RNA transcripts. RT-PCR in the first round (using the HTBI primer set) targeted the TCR CDR3. TCRdb passed the multiplex PCR reads through MiXCR, listing each CDR3 protein once. The sample contains a few hundred thousand distinct CDR3 sequences, 46% of which appear only once. This clonotype was observed at least ten times. The antigen remains undetermined. CDR1 and CDR2 (germline): SQVTM, ANQGSEA. The CDR3 extends over 12 amino acids. J gave up 5 bases and V 6 bases, and 5 bases lay outside the gene matches. General study points: A model using 13 V-J features told ophthalmopathy apart from stable hyperthyroidism. Model predictions of ophthalmopathy came a median approximately 6.8 months before onset.

When ophthalmopathy did not progress within 18 months, Graves' hyperthyroidism was considered stable. It was uncontrolled infection, other autoimmune disease, pregnancy or lactation that excluded patients. This TCR derives from a woman aged 18 to 35 with Graves' hyperthyroidism. The sequencing input was peripheral blood or thyroid tissue (not recorded which). The chain joins TRBV29-1 to TRBJ2-7; 9 bases are shared with TRBD1. CDR3: CSVGQGTHEQYF. Written as DNA, the CDR3 is TGCAGCGTCGGACAGGGGACCCACGAGCAGTACTTC.